This TCR beta chain came from a study of blood T cells in healthy people across ages. Approximately 10 milliliters was the volume of peripheral blood drawn from each donor. Trimming left V 10 bases short and J 1 base short, with 10 bases between. The CDR3 loop spans 12 amino acids. The V gene's germline CDR1 is MNHNY and CDR2 SVGAGI (reference sequence). Combining a sample-barcoded 5' primer with a J-beta primer mix, a second PCR ran for roughly 6 to 12 cycles. TCRdb called the 5' RACE reads again in MiXCR, with one record for every CDR3 protein. The sample shows 1.5 million or so distinct CDR3 sequences, 35% to 45% of them seen only once.

Sequenced material: blood. This sequence was found in a woman aged 18-30 years in good health. V is TRBV6-6 and J is TRBJ1-2; D is perhaps TRBD1 (5 bases). The CDR3 coding sequence is TGTGCCACACAGGAAAGTAACTATGGCTACACCTTC. Its translation is CATQESNYGYTF.